This record looks at one T cell receptor (beta chain) sequence and its context. It lacks a known antigen. Base qualities are not at hand, and no much larger clone is one base apart. This sample was included in a study of T cell responses to AZD1222 COVID-19 vaccine (dated by TCRdb to about 2021). Regarding the study in general: TCR sequencing covered over 230 trial participants: 207 given two doses of AZD1222 and around 26 given two doses of MenACWY control vaccine. Trial participants were enrolled by age into subgroups of 18-55, 56-69 and 70-plus years, and around 140, 26 and 57 TCR-sequenced participants, respectively, were included in these subgroups. The study at large found these results: Conclusions about previously exposed vaccinees are limited because only 6 or 7 AZD1222 recipients were SARS-CoV-2 seropositive at baseline. Most participants were white British and females outnumbered males, and the authors suggested that clonal diversity may have been underestimated. Because no day 14 peak-response samples were available, repertoires were characterized only after the peak T cell response. After two AZD1222 doses, both the breadth and the depth of spike-specific TCRs were significantly higher than at day 0 and than in MenACWY recipients. Nearly half of unique spike-specific TCRs reportedly recognized epitopes outside regions mutated in the B.1.351 and B.1.1.7 variants. Vaccine-associated CD4 TCRs spanned the whole spike protein, with dominant responses in regions 160-218 and 743-854. The 56-69-year group was small, and its depth increase did not reach significance, likely because of low power.

The CDR3 regions of human TCRbeta chains were analyzed by immunosequencing. Regarding the original processing steps: TCRs in the repertoires were compared against a reference library of SARS-CoV-2-specific TCRs that had been generated with the MIRA antigen-specificity platform. Breadth was defined as the fraction of unique TCRs that were SARS-CoV-2-associated, and depth was defined as the fraction of total T cells that were SARS-CoV-2-associated. Using the MIRA data, each spike-specific TCR was assigned both to the spike region to which the TCR was reactive and to a CD4 or CD8 class. Log10-transformed breadth and depth values were compared by one-way ANOVA with Sidak's multiple comparisons tests. TCRdb took over this immuneACCESS table, retaining in-frame rearrangements with V and J assigned. Such tables are incomplete; in checked studies, under half of the missing clones stem from an unresolved V gene, and the remainder is unexplained. The DNA was the basis for D and trimming; V, J and clone size are from that table. The sample yields approximately 110,000 clones; around 93% were counted once. The ten largest account for around 8.2% of the sample.

The junction shows trimming of 8 bases on V and 1 base on J, and the gene matches do not reach 12 bases of it. Measured from the cysteine to the phenylalanine, the CDR3 is 19 residues long. Solely the CDR3 DNA is kept, with 57 bases framed from the first base. Per the germline V gene, SGHRS is the CDR1 and YFSETQ is the CDR2. The sample's time point label is to be understood as: about 28 days (+/-7) after the second vaccine dose. Because spike-specific TCR depth and breadth did not differ between the two schedules, AZD1222 recipients who got a second dose at roughly 4 weeks were pooled with those who got a second dose at roughly 12 weeks. Vaccinee samples came from UK trials COV001 and COV002, including a single-blind randomized controlled phase 2/3 trial of AZD1222 (ChAdOx1 nCoV-19) in healthy adults. For TCRbeta chain sequencing, PBMC samples from trial participants were taken at day 0 and at day 28 after the second dose.

Here the sequenced sample was peripheral blood, taken 28 days after the second AZD1222 dose. Recombination joined TRBV5-1 with TRBJ2-1, and TRBD2 aligns with 16 junction nucleotides. The origin of this receptor is an adult who received the AZD1222 COVID-19 vaccine. DNA sequence: TGCGCCAGTAACCCCGCCGGGACTAGCGGGAGGGTATCCTACAATGAGCAGTTCTTC. Translated, this gives CASNPAGTSGRVSYNEQFF.